What follows are 23 T cell receptor beta chains derived from one specimen sequenced in a study of CD8 T cells in ankylosing spondylitis (dated by TCRdb to about 2017). Library preparation employed 5' RACE. Data came from an Illumina HiSeq 2500. The raw public data were reprocessed by TCRdb itself: fastp quality trimming at Q25, MiXCR clonotype calling, in-frame beta chains only. Rows are unified per CDR3 protein, each entry keeping the most common DNA and genes. Recorded for this sample are 250,000 or so distinct CDR3 sequences; roughly a tenth of them occurred a single time. The ten largest account for 2.6% of the sample. The sample taken for sequencing was blood, either unsorted or a sorted T cell fraction (not recorded which). These receptors originate from a male donor with ankylosing spondylitis or in good health (not recorded which).

This clonotype was counted ten times or more. The V and J genes are TRBV10-3 and TRBJ2-6; 13 positions agree with TRBD2. Per germline, CDR1 ENHRY and CDR2 SYGVKD. With 2 bases clipped from V and 4 bases from J, the junction kept 8 bases outside the gene matches. There are 19 residues in the CDR3. The CDR3 region is CAISEELAGGSSGANVLTF. Written as DNA, the CDR3 is TGTGCCATCAGTGAGGAACTAGCGGGAGGGTCGAGCGGGGCCAACGTCCTGACTTTC.

This clonotype was observed many times. V gene TRBV30 combines with J gene TRBJ2-1; the match to TRBD2 covers 9 bases. Unmatched junction bases numbered 3, after V lost 4 bases and J lost 2 bases. The length of the CDR3 is 14 residues. Germline V CDR1 and CDR2: GTSNPN, SVGIG (reference sequence). The CDR3 region has the DNA TGTGCCTGGACTAGCGGGAATCCCTACAATGAGCAGTTCTTC. Translation gives CAWTSGNPYNEQFF. The whole variable domain, remainder taken from reference TRBV30 and TRBJ2-1, is SQTIHQWPATLVQPVGSPLSLECTVEGTSNPNLYWYRQAAGRGLQLLFYSVGIGQISSEVPQNLSASRPQDRQFILSSKKLLLSDSGFYLCAWTSGNPYNEQFFGPGTRLTVL.

Of note for this clonotype: A read error may explain this, as a much larger clone is one base away. The chain links TRBV7-2 to TRBJ1-3; possible D gene TRBD1, 5 bases. The V end lost 1 base, the J end lost 7 bases, and 8 bases lay between the germline ends. Germline-derived CDR1 and CDR2 are SGHTA and FQGNSA. The CDR3 consists of 13 residues. CDR3 DNA sequence: TGTGCCAGCAGCTTAGGCGGGACCAACACCATATATTTT. It encodes CASSLGGTNTIYF.

This clonotype was counted ten times or more. V usage is TRBV3-1 and J usage is TRBJ2-1; D unclear. V dropped 0 bases and J dropped 0 bases, with 21 bases sitting between them. The CDR3 is 20 amino acids. CDR1 is LGHDT, CDR2 YNNKEL, per germline (reference sequence). CDR3 region: CASSQEVYDTVRSSYNEQFF. The CDR3, as DNA: TGTGCCAGCAGCCAAGAAGTATACGATACTGTCAGAAGCTCCTACAATGAGCAGTTCTTC.

This clonotype was recorded at least ten times. The chain carries TRBV20-1 and TRBJ1-2; TRBD1 matches 10 bases. There are 15 residues in the CDR3. The germline CDR1 and CDR2 sequences are DFQATT and SNEGSKA (reference sequence). In nucleotides, the CDR3 is TGCAGAACAGGGGACAGGGGCAAGGCAAGCTATGGCTACACCTTC. This codes for CRTGDRGKASYGYTF.

This clonotype was observed a few times. This chain connects TRBV3-1 to TRBJ1-2; no firm D call. The CDR3 is made up of 14 amino acids. Germline lookup yields CDR1 LGHDT and CDR2 YNNKEL (reference sequence). The ends were cut back, 1 base at V and 7 bases at J, with 13 bases in the middle. The CDR3 nucleotides are TGTGCCAGCAGCCAAGCGATCCTCAAGGTTGGCTACACCTTC. Encoded protein: CASSQAILKVGYTF.

This clonotype has a count of ten or more. This rearrangement joins TRBV29-1 to TRBJ1-1; the D is unclear. Per germline, CDR1 SQVTM and CDR2 ANQGSEA. V was pared by 3 bases and J by 10 bases, with 12 bases between. The CDR3 is 11 residues long. DNA for the CDR3: TGCAGCGTTGACGGGAACCGTGGAGCTTTCTTT. It codes for CSVDGNRGAFF.

This clonotype was recorded at least ten times. This chain connects TRBV5-1 to TRBJ2-5, with 8 bases identical to TRBD1. The CDR3 length is 12 residues. Germline-derived CDR1 and CDR2 are SGHRS and YFSETQ. V lost 5 bases to trimming and J lost 7 bases; unmatched junction nucleotides: 4. CDR3 in DNA: TGCGCCAGCAGGACAGGGGAAGGGACCCAGTACTTC. Its translation: CASRTGEGTQYF.

This clonotype was seen repeatedly, ten times or more. The genes are TRBV12-3 or TRBV12-4 and TRBJ2-3; 9 nucleotides match TRBD2. The CDR3 contains 17 residues. V was clipped by 6 bases and J by 0 bases; unmatched bases: 10. CDR3 nucleotide sequence: TGTGCCAGCAGGGACCTAGCGGGGTACCCTAGCACAGATACGCAGTATTTT. As protein: CASRDLAGYPSTDTQYF.

The chain combines TRBV7-9 with TRBJ2-1; the D gene is possibly TRBD2 (5 bases). The CDR3 spans 13 residues. Germline values: CDR1 SEHNR, CDR2 FQNEAQ (reference sequence). V was clipped by 8 bases and J by 5 bases, with 13 bases between them. CDR3 nucleotides: TGTGCCAGCCTTATAAGCGGTCACAATGAGCAGTTCTTC. The encoded protein is CASLISGHNEQFF.

This clonotype has at least ten counts. The V gene is TRBV18, the J gene TRBJ1-1; D is undetermined. Trimming shortened V by 4 bases and J by 5 bases, and 14 bases separated the two germline ends. The V gene's germline CDR1 is KGHSH and CDR2 LQKENI. The CDR3 length is 14 residues. CDR3 sequence reads: CASSQGPGGTEAFF. CDR3 nucleotides: TGTGCCAGCTCACAAGGACCTGGCGGTACTGAAGCTTTCTTT.

This clonotype has only a few counts. The rearrangement joins TRBV19 to TRBJ2-1, with D tentatively TRBD2 (6 bases). With 5 bases removed from V and 2 bases from J, the gap between germline ends came to 13 bases. Per the germline V gene, CDR1 is LNHDA and CDR2 is SQIVND (reference sequence). The CDR3 is 15 amino acids. This CDR3 is CASSASGGAYNEQFF. CDR3 in DNA: TGTGCCAGTAGTGCCTCGGGCGGGGCCTACAATGAGCAGTTCTTC.

The genes are TRBV6-1 and TRBJ1-1; 10 bases line up with TRBD1. V trimming: 1 base; J trimming: 12 bases; junction bases outside the gene matches: 5. Germline-derived CDR1 and CDR2 are MNHNS and SASEGT. This CDR3 has 13 amino acids. The CDR3 DNA reads as TGTGCCAGCAGTGAAGGGACAGGGGGTTTGACTTTCTTT. Translating gives CASSEGTGGLTFF.

This clonotype was seen at least ten times. V gene TRBV12-3 or TRBV12-4 combines with J gene TRBJ2-3; tentative D call: TRBD2 (7 bases). Trimming took 5 bases from V and 3 from J, leaving 12 bases between them. This CDR3 has 14 amino acids. CDR3 sequence: CASSLGGPTDTQYF. CDR3 nucleotide sequence: TGTGCCAGCAGTCTCGGGGGGCCAACAGATACGCAGTATTTT.

The gene calls are TRBV7-2 and TRBJ1-4; 11 positions match TRBD1. The CDR3 consists of 14 residues. The V and J ends lost 5 bases and 10 bases, in that order; junction bases with no gene match: 6. Germline CDR1 is SGHTA and CDR2 is FQGNSA. CDR3 bases: TGTGCCAGCAGCCAAGGGACAGGGGGAGGAAAACTGTTTTTT. This gives the protein CASSQGTGGGKLFF.

This clonotype was counted many times. The gene calls are TRBV20-1 and TRBJ1-2, with D tentatively TRBD1 (5 bases). Germline loops: CDR1 DFQATT, CDR2 SNEGSKA (reference sequence). The CDR3 extends over 15 amino acids. V lost 3 bases, J lost 1 base, and 15 bases lay in between. In DNA form, the CDR3 reads TGCAGTGCTAGCGCGAGGGACCGATTTAACTATGGCTACACCTTC. The encoded protein is CSASARDRFNYGYTF.

This clonotype was picked up many times. This chain uses TRBV5-1 with TRBJ1-3, with a weak D call TRBD1 (5 bases). Germline V gives CDR1 SGHRS, CDR2 YFSETQ. V was cut by 4 bases and J by 4 bases, with 15 bases left in between. The CDR3 contains 15 residues. This chain's CDR3 is CASSRDPQGGNTIYF. The DNA for the CDR3 is TGCGCCAGCAGCCGGGACCCTCAAGGAGGAAACACCATATATTTT.

This clonotype was detected many times. The CDR3 region is CASSRTARGINEKLFF. DNA of the CDR3: TGTGCCAGCAGCCGGACGGCTCGGGGGATTAATGAAAAACTGTTTTTT. The V call is TRBV3-1, the J call TRBJ1-4; D is perhaps TRBD1 (5 bases). Per the germline V gene, CDR1 is LGHDT and CDR2 is YNNKEL (reference sequence). This CDR3 spans 16 amino acids. The V gene lost 4 bases and the J gene lost 4 bases, with 16 bases spanning the gap.

This clonotype appeared a few times. The CDR3 loop reads CASSLDGLRGDEQYF. In nucleotides, the CDR3 is TGTGCCAGCAGCTTAGATGGACTCAGGGGCGACGAGCAGTACTTC. V gene TRBV7-2 combines with J gene TRBJ2-7; D perhaps matches TRBD1 (6 bases). The CDR3 contains 15 residues. Germline V gives CDR1 SGHTA, CDR2 FQGNSA. The V and J ends lost 1 base and 5 bases respectively, with 15 bases between them.

This clonotype appeared a few times. The rearrangement joins TRBV18 to TRBJ1-1; TRBD1 is a possible D gene (5 bases). Germline CDR1 reads KGHSH; CDR2 reads LQKENI. Trimming pared 6 bases from V and 0 bases from J, leaving 14 bases between. This CDR3 comprises 15 residues. The CDR3 sequence: CASSPDRPLNTEAFF. Written as DNA, the CDR3 is TGTGCCAGCTCGCCAGACAGACCCCTGAACACTGAAGCTTTCTTT.

This clonotype came up many times. This chain links TRBV12-3 or TRBV12-4 with TRBJ2-5; D remains unclear. The CDR3 totals 13 residues. Trimming left V 6 bases short and J 4 bases short, with 12 bases between. CDR3 in DNA: TGTGCCAGCAGCACCCGCCGCGGAGAGACCCAGTACTTC. Protein sequence: CASSTRRGETQYF.

This clonotype showed up many times. J is TRBJ2-1 and V is TRBV11-2; tentatively, D is TRBD1 or TRBD2 (5 bases each). Trimming took off 0 bases at V and 2 bases at J, with 8 bases between the two ends. CDR3 length equals 15 residues. From germline, CDR1 is SGHAT and CDR2 FQNNGV. This CDR3 is CASSLDGTAYNEQFF. DNA for the CDR3: TGTGCCAGCAGCTTAGATGGGACGGCCTACAATGAGCAGTTCTTC.

This clonotype turned up a few times. The chain is built from TRBV5-1 and TRBJ2-7; 7 bases match TRBD2. Germline CDR1 is SGHRS and CDR2 is YFSETQ. The junction had 7 bases not matched to a gene; V was cut back by 3 bases and J by 4 bases. The CDR3 length is 14 residues. CDR3 protein: CASSSLGGVYEQYF. Written as DNA, the CDR3 is TGCGCCAGCAGCTCCCTTGGGGGGGTGTACGAGCAGTACTTC.